A selection of T cell receptor beta chains follows, all from one sample in a study of vaccination and CD4 T cells after COVID-19. Their antigens are not known. TCRdb re-called the PCR reads through MiXCR, storing one row per CDR3 protein. The repertoire has about 15,000 distinct CDR3 sequences, about 53% of them found once; the top ten carry 10%. Sequenced sample: CD4+ T cells from blood, cultured in vitro. The origin of the receptors is a human donor who had recovered from COVID-19. Both conserved end residues are part of each CDR3. The order of the fields is D gene, clone size, V gene, J gene, CDR3 DNA, CDR3 protein. A D gene is named only where the DNA matches it firmly. Size values are once, few and many counts, or a class for expanded clones, and some rows have none.

d_gene: .
abundance: large
v_gene: TRBV19
j_gene: TRBJ1-5
CDR3nt: TGTGCCAGTAGGCAGGCTAATCAGCCCCAGCATTTT
CDR3aa: CASRQANQPQHF

d_gene: TRBD1
abundance: .
v_gene: TRBV10-3
j_gene: TRBJ2-5
CDR3nt: TGTGCCATCAGCCCGGGGACAGGGGGCGAGACCCAGTACTTC
CDR3aa: CAISPGTGGETQYF

d_gene: .
abundance: .
v_gene: TRBV5-1
j_gene: TRBJ2-5
CDR3nt: TGCGCCAGCAGCTTAGACCAAGAGACCCAGTACTTC
CDR3aa: CASSLDQETQYF

d_gene: TRBD2
abundance: few
v_gene: TRBV20-1
j_gene: TRBJ2-3
CDR3nt: TGCAGTGCGAGACTAGCGGGAGCGGCAGATACGCAGTATTTT
CDR3aa: CSARLAGAADTQYF

d_gene: .
abundance: few
v_gene: TRBV11-3
j_gene: TRBJ1-2
CDR3nt: TGTGCCAGCAGCTTATACGGAGCCCGCGGCTACACCTTC
CDR3aa: CASSLYGARGYTF

d_gene: TRBD1
abundance: .
v_gene: TRBV7-9
j_gene: TRBJ1-5
CDR3nt: TGTGCCAGAAGCTTGGCCATACAGCAGGGGGCTAGCAATCAGCCCCAGCATTTT
CDR3aa: CARSLAIQQGASNQPQHF

d_gene: .
abundance: .
v_gene: TRBV7-2
j_gene: TRBJ2-7
CDR3nt: TGTGCCAGCAGCTTGCCCCCCTCCTACGAGCAGTACTTC
CDR3aa: CASSLPPSYEQYF

d_gene: .
abundance: few
v_gene: TRBV12-3/TRBV12-4
j_gene: TRBJ1-5
CDR3nt: TGTGCCAGCAGTTTAGCTAAGGGAATTCAGCCCCAGCATTTT
CDR3aa: CASSLAKGIQPQHF

d_gene: .
abundance: medium-sized
v_gene: TRBV9
j_gene: TRBJ1-1
CDR3nt: TGTGCCAGCAGCGATGGGTGGGCTGAAGCTTTCTTT
CDR3aa: CASSDGWAEAFF

d_gene: .
abundance: .
v_gene: TRBV5-1
j_gene: TRBJ1-6
CDR3nt: TGCGCCAGCAGCCTTATGGATTCACCCCTCCACTTT
CDR3aa: CASSLMDSPLHF